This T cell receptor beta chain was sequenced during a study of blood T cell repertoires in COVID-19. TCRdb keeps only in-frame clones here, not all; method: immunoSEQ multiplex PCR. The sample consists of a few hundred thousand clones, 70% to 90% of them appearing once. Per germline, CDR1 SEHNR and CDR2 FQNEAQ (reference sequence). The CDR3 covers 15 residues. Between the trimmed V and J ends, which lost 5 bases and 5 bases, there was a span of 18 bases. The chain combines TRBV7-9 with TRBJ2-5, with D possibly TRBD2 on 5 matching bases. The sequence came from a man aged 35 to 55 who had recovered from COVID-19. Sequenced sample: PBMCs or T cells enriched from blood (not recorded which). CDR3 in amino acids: CASSPADPRRETQYF. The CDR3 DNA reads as TGTGCCAGCAGCCCAGCGGACCCTCGGCGGGAGACCCAGTACTTC.